This T cell receptor beta chain appears in the sequencing data of a study of metastatic and nonmetastatic thyroid tumors. Study as a whole: Across blood and tumor or nodule tissue, repertoires from malignant and benign thyroid patients were compared with one another. Findings and limits, study-wide: Compared with benign nodules, malignant thyroid tumors were reported to have significantly higher TCR beta diversity in both blood and tumor.

Germline V CDR1 and CDR2: DFQATT, SNEGSKA (reference sequence). The CDR3 is made up of 10 amino acids. In the source study's methods: CDR3 differences across clinicopathological groups were used to build a distant-metastasis classifier for papillary thyroid cancer. Using MiXCR, TCRdb re-called clones from the PCR reads. Here the V and J calls rest on TCRdb's processing, not on the authors' analysis. Of 35,000 to 50,000 clones listed, 17% are singletons. Worth noting for this clone: Its antigen is not identified. A read error may account for a junction end that differs from germline.

Ahead of thyroid surgery, no patient had received treatment of any kind. Sequencing used tumor tissue. J is TRBJ2-7 and V is TRBV20-1, with unresolved D. This receptor was obtained from a female donor with papillary thyroid cancer or a benign thyroid nodule (not recorded which). Some clones in this sample may be carry-over from other donors' samples. The CDR3 DNA reads TGCAGTGTTCTACGACATGGCTTGCACTTC. It codes for CSVLRHGLHF.